The entry below describes one T cell receptor beta chain. This entry belongs to a study of blood T cell repertoires in COVID-19. Sequenced by immunoSEQ multiplex PCR; TCRdb stores in-frame clones only, minus some. The table records some 50,000 clones, under 80% of them present only once. V was pared by 2 bases and J by 0 bases, with 4 bases of the junction left unmatched. This CDR3 has 16 residues. Per the germline V gene, CDR1 is MGHRA and CDR2 is YSYEKL. The specimen was peripheral blood. J is TRBJ1-5 and V is TRBV4-1; 7 nucleotides agree with TRBD1. This sequence originates from a human donor in a cohort sampled during active COVID-19. DNA for the CDR3: TGCGCCAGCAGCCAACCCGACAGGGATAGCAATCAGCCCCAGCATTTT. Protein sequence: CASSQPDRDSNQPQHF.